This record looks at one TCR beta chain sequence and its context. Its antigen is not known. This record belongs to a study of beta chain features in type 1 diabetes. The overall study: Cell yields, age and gender were similar between patients and healthy donors.

Regarding the study as a whole: For Type 1 diabetes patients, all four CD4+ subsets carried TCRB CDR3s that were moderately but significantly shorter.

Markers CD45RO/CCR7/CD25/CD127/CD95/CD27 served to sort CD4+ naive, central memory, regulatory and stem cell-like memory cells. cDNA synthesis used the whole RNA isolate, giving expressed TCRB sequences. Sequencing of naive, central memory and regulatory T cell samples gave an average of around 3.5 million reads. TCRdb's copy holds only in-frame clones and misses some; the assay was immunoSEQ multiplex PCR. The sample holds more than 200,000 clones, 16% seen once. V gave up 4 bases and J gave up 8 bases; unmatched junction bases: 8. There are 15 residues in the CDR3. Germline values: CDR1 GTSNPN, CDR2 SVGIG (reference sequence).

The origin of this receptor is a young man with type 1 diabetes. Sequencing was done on a sample of naive CD4+ T cells from blood. The chain joins TRBV30 to TRBJ2-3, with TRBD2 matching over 14 bases. CDR3 nucleotides: TGTGCCTGGAAGACTAGCGGGAGGGCCCCGGGTACGCAGTATTTT. Protein sequence: CAWKTSGRAPGTQYF. The full variable domain, rest sourced from reference TRBV30 and TRBJ2-3, is SQTIHQWPATLVQPVGSPLSLECTVEGTSNPNLYWYRQAAGRGLQLLFYSVGIGQISSEVPQNLSASRPQDRQFILSSKKLLLSDSGFYLCAWKTSGRAPGTQYFGPGTRLTVL.